This entry is about one T cell receptor (beta chain). Its target is unknown. The CDR3 spans 15 residues. Germline CDR1 and CDR2: MGHDK and SYGVNS. Deletions cut 2 bases from V and 0 bases from J, with 10 bases between. These data are taken from a study of T cell responses to AZD1222 COVID-19 vaccine. Study results and caveats: The sample set comprised mostly white British donors with more females, and clonal diversity was possibly underestimated.

Repertoires were generated with immunoSEQ multiplex PCR, while TCRdb's copy carries only in-frame clones and drops some. The table records about 170,000 clones, more than 80% of them present only once. Sequenced here: peripheral blood, sampled on day 0 of AZD1222 vaccination. The TCR sequence derives from an adult in good health. The rearrangement links TRBV25-1 to TRBJ1-1; D is undetermined. CDR3 bases: TGTGCCAGCAGTGAACCCCACGGGCTGAACACTGAAGCTTTCTTT. Its protein is CASSEPHGLNTEAFF. Supplemented by reference TRBV25-1 and TRBJ1-1, the full variable domain reads EADIYQTPRYLVIGTGKKITLECSQTMGHDKMYWYQQDPGMELHLIHYSYGVNSTEKGDLSSESTVSRIRTEHFPLTLESARPSHTSQYLCASSEPHGLNTEAFFGQGTRLTVV.